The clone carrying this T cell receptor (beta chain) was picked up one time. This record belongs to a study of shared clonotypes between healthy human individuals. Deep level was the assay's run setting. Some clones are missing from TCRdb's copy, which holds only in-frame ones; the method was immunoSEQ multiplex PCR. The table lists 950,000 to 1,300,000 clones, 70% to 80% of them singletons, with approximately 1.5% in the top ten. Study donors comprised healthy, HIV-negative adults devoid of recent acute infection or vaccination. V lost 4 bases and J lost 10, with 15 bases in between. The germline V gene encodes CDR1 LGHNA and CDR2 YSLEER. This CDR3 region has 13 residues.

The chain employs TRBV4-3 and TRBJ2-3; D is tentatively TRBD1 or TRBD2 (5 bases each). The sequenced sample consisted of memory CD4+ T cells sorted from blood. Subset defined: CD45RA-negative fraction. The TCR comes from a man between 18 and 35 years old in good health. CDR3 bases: TGCGCCAGCAGCCTTTCGGAGAGGGGTGCGCAGTATTTT. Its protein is CASSLSERGAQYF.